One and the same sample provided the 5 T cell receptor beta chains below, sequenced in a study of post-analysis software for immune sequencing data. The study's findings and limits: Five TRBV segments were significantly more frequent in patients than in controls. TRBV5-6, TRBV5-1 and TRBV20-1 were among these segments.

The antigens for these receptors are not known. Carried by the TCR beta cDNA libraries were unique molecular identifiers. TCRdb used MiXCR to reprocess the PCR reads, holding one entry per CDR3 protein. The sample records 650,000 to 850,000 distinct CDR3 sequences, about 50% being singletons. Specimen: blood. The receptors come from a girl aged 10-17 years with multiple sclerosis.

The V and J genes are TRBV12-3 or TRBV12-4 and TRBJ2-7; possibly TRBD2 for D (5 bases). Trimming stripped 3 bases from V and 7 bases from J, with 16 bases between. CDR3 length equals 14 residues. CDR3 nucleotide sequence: TGTGCCAGCAGTTTCCGAGGGCCCCCCGGGGAGCAGTACTTC. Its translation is CASSFRGPPGEQYF.

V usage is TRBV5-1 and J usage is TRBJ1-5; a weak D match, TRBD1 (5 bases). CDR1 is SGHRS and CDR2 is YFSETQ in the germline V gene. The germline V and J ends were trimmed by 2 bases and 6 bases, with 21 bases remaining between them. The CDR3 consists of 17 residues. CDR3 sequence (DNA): TGCGCCAGCAGCTTTGCGGGGCCCGGCGTGGGAGGTCAGCCCCAGCATTTT. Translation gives CASSFAGPGVGGQPQHF.

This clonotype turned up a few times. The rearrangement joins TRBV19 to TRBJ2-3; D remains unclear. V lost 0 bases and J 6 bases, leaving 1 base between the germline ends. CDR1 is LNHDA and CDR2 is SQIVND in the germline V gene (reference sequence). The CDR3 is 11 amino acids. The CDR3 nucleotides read TGTGCCAGTAGTATAGACGATACGCAGTATTTT. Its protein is CASSIDDTQYF. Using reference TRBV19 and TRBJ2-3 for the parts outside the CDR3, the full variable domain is DGGITQSPKYLFRKEGQNVTLSCEQNLNHDAMYWYRQDPGQGLRLIYYSQIVNDFQKGDIAEGYSVSREKKESFPLTVTSAQKNPTAFYLCASSIDDTQYFGPGTRLTVL.

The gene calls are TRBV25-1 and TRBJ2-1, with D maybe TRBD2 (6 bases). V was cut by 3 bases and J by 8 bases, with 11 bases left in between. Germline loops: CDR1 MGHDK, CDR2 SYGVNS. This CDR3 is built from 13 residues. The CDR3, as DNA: TGTGCCAGCAGTGATGGCGGGGCCCATGAGCAGTTCTTC. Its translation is CASSDGGAHEQFF.

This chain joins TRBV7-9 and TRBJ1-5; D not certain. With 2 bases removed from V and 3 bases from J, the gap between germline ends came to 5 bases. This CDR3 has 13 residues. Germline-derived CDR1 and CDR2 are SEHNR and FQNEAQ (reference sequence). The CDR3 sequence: CASSLSLNQPQHF. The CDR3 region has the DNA TGTGCCAGCAGCTTATCTCTCAATCAGCCCCAGCATTTT.